The clone carrying this T cell receptor beta chain has more than one count but fewer than ten. Its matching antigen is unknown. This specimen comes from a study of cytomegalovirus exposure and HLA in healthy donors. It was with 60 Vbeta and 13 Jbeta primers that the PCR ran. Profiled with immunoSEQ multiplex PCR; TCRdb holds only in-frame clones, not every one. The sample has about 93,000 clones, roughly 72% seen once. The CDR3 loop spans 14 amino acids. V gave up 2 bases and J gave up 0 bases; unmatched junction bases: 0. Germline CDR1 reads SNHLY; CDR2 reads FYNNEI. The study's findings and limits: With further analysis later on, most CMV-associated TCR beta chains appeared HLA-restricted. Prediction of most subjects' HLA-A and HLA-B alleles by TCR beta sequences was reportedly accurate.

V usage is TRBV2 and J usage is TRBJ1-2, with 7 nucleotides matching TRBD1. What was sequenced was PBMCs. The receptor was isolated from a man under 40 in good health and CMV-seronegative. CDR3 sequence reads: CASSEQGANYGYTF. The CDR3 nucleotides are TGTGCCAGCAGTGAACAGGGGGCTAACTATGGCTACACCTTC.